These T cell receptor beta chains were read from a single sample in a study of stem cell transplantation in POMP-related autoinflammatory disease. Here immunoSEQ multiplex PCR was the method, and the copy in TCRdb shows in-frame clones only, minus some. The repertoire consists of 8,000 to 9,000 clones, with about 90% occurring once and the leading ten covering around 15%. The sequences come from CD8+ T cells from PBMCs, collected after stem cell transplantation. These TCRs come from a human patient with POMP-related autoinflammation and immune dysregulation (PRAID). Some T cells may trace back to the graft donor. CDR3s include the opening cysteine and the closing phenylalanine or tryptophan. Fields, in order: CDR3 protein, CDR3 DNA, D gene, J gene, clone size, CDR3 length, V gene. D genes are given only for firm matches. Only some rows state a clone size, as once, few, many or a class for expanded clones.

cdr3_aa: CASSGGVMYNEQFF
cdr3_nt: TGTGCCAGCAGTGGGGGGGTTATGTACAATGAGCAGTTCTTC
d_call: TRBD2
j_call: TRBJ2-1
clone_size: .
cdr3_length: 14
v_call: TRBV28

cdr3_aa: CASSLTPSGRSTDTQYF
cdr3_nt: TGTGCCAGCAGTTTAACCCCTAGCGGGCGAAGCACAGATACGCAGTATTTT
d_call: TRBD2
j_call: TRBJ2-3
clone_size: .
cdr3_length: 17
v_call: TRBV28

cdr3_aa: CASSLVGTSGRGDTQYF
cdr3_nt: TGTGCCAGCAGCTTAGTTGGGACTAGCGGGAGGGGAGATACGCAGTATTTT
d_call: TRBD2
j_call: TRBJ2-3
clone_size: .
cdr3_length: 17
v_call: TRBV11-2

cdr3_aa: CSARGGDTQYF
cdr3_nt: TGCAGTGCTAGAGGGGGAGATACGCAGTATTTT
d_call: .
j_call: TRBJ2-3
clone_size: .
cdr3_length: 11
v_call: TRBV20-1

cdr3_aa: CACPGRQRGNEQFF
cdr3_nt: TGTGCCTGCCCCGGGCGCCAGCGGGGCAATGAGCAGTTCTTC
d_call: TRBD2
j_call: TRBJ2-1
clone_size: once
cdr3_length: 14
v_call: TRBV6-5

cdr3_aa: CASLREGQGDTQYF
cdr3_nt: TGTGCCAGCTTGCGGGAGGGCCAAGGAGATACGCAGTATTTT
d_call: TRBD2
j_call: TRBJ2-3
clone_size: .
cdr3_length: 14
v_call: TRBV28

cdr3_aa: CASSLEGGSTDTQYF
cdr3_nt: TGTGCCAGCAGCTTAGAGGGCGGGAGCACAGATACGCAGTATTTT
d_call: .
j_call: TRBJ2-3
clone_size: .
cdr3_length: 15
v_call: TRBV7-9

cdr3_aa: CATSRPPRTGTNQPQHF
cdr3_nt: TGTGCCACCAGCAGGCCCCCAAGGACAGGGACCAATCAGCCCCAGCATTTT
d_call: TRBD1
j_call: TRBJ1-5
clone_size: once
cdr3_length: 17
v_call: TRBV15

cdr3_aa: CASSFGDTQYF
cdr3_nt: TGTGCCAGCAGCTTTGGAGATACGCAGTATTTT
d_call: .
j_call: TRBJ2-3
clone_size: .
cdr3_length: 11
v_call: TRBV7-2

cdr3_aa: CATRAGTGSQETQYF
cdr3_nt: TGTGCCACCAGAGCCGGGACAGGGTCTCAAGAGACCCAGTACTTC
d_call: TRBD1
j_call: TRBJ2-5
clone_size: .
cdr3_length: 15
v_call: TRBV24-1

cdr3_aa: CASGAGGASGELFF
cdr3_nt: TGTGCCAGCGGGGCAGGGGGCGCGTCCGGGGAGCTGTTTTTT
d_call: TRBD1
j_call: TRBJ2-2
clone_size: .
cdr3_length: 14
v_call: TRBV7-9

cdr3_aa: CASSERTVGNTIYF
cdr3_nt: TGTGCCAGCAGTGAAAGGACAGTGGGAAACACCATATATTTT
d_call: .
j_call: TRBJ1-3
clone_size: few
cdr3_length: 14
v_call: TRBV25-1

cdr3_aa: CASSQDRGRASGGGSTDTQYF
cdr3_nt: TGTGCCAGCAGCCAAGATCGGGGTAGGGCTAGCGGGGGAGGGAGCACAGATACGCAGTATTTT
d_call: TRBD2
j_call: TRBJ2-3
clone_size: once
cdr3_length: 21
v_call: TRBV3-1/TRBV3-2

cdr3_aa: CASSASSYEQYF
cdr3_nt: TGTGCCAGCAGCGCCAGCTCCTACGAGCAGTACTTC
d_call: .
j_call: TRBJ2-7
clone_size: .
cdr3_length: 12
v_call: TRBV7-8

cdr3_aa: CASSRDFYEQYF
cdr3_nt: TGTGCCAGCAGCCGGGACTTCTACGAGCAGTACTTC
d_call: .
j_call: TRBJ2-7
clone_size: .
cdr3_length: 12
v_call: TRBV5-6